These 21 T cell receptor beta chains were all obtained from the same sample, sequenced in a study of T cells expressing NK-cell markers. TCRdb reprocessed the 5' RACE reads and keeps a single row for each CDR3 protein, giving no DNA. The sample features approximately 110,000 distinct CDR3 sequences, with roughly 20% in its top ten. The sample was blood T cells: a sorted CD56 or NKG2C T cell subset, CD4+ or CD8+ T cells, or bulk PBMC T cells (not recorded which). These receptors were taken from a woman aged 18 to 75 in good health.

The chain links TRBV20-1 to TRBJ1-1. Germline-derived CDR1 and CDR2 are DFQATT and SNEGSKA (reference sequence). This CDR3 comprises 11 residues. The CDR3 spells CSVVENTEAFF.

CDR3 loop: CASSQDVKKMNTEAFF. This chain connects TRBV4-1 to TRBJ1-1. The CDR3 length is 16 residues. Per the germline V gene, CDR1 is MGHRA and CDR2 is YSYEKL.

V and J are TRBV27 and TRBJ1-1. The germline V gene has CDR1 MNHEY and CDR2 SMNVEV (reference sequence). The CDR3 consists of 13 residues. The CDR3 sequence is CASSPLGGTTAFF.

The chain couples TRBV5-1 to TRBJ2-7; checking the TCRdb D call of TRBD1 is not possible without DNA. The CDR3 has 17 amino acids. Germline assignment: CDR1 SGHRS and CDR2 YFSETQ. CDR3 sequence reads: CASSLLTGGSMGREQYF.

This chain connects TRBV21-1 to TRBJ1-1; TCRdb proposes TRBD1, but this gene call is untestable without DNA. TRBV21-1 is classified as a pseudogene. This CDR3 contains 14 residues. CDR3 in amino acids: CGGRGERFSHEAFF.

The J gene is TRBJ2-7, the V gene TRBV6-1; no DNA is available, so the TRBD2 call from TCRdb remains unchecked. The CDR3 is 16 amino acids. Germline V gene sequence: CDR1 MNHNS, CDR2 SASEGT. The CDR3 loop is CASSQPALAGAYEQYF.

This sequence joins TRBV3-1 and TRBJ2-3; checking the TCRdb D call of TRBD2 is not possible without DNA. Germline CDR1 and CDR2: LGHDT and YNNKEL (reference sequence). The CDR3 is 14 residues long. CDR3: CASTEAGGMDTQYF.

This chain connects TRBV25-1 to TRBJ1-3; TCRdb reports TRBD1, a call that lacks DNA to check it against. Germline-derived CDR1 and CDR2 are MGHDK and SYGVNS. CDR3 size: 17 residues. The CDR3 sequence: CASSEWGGEHSGNTIYF.

The V and J genes are TRBV7-9 and TRBJ2-3; checking the TCRdb D call of TRBD2 is not possible without DNA. The CDR3 totals 16 residues. Germline CDR1 and CDR2: SEHNR and FQNEAQ (reference sequence). The CDR3 here is CASSFLQGGLADTQYF.

This CDR3 reads CAWRRAGGADTQYF. This chain links TRBV30 with TRBJ2-3; absent DNA, TCRdb's TRBD2 call cannot be checked. This CDR3 contains 14 residues. Germline V gene sequence: CDR1 GTSNPN, CDR2 SVGIG (reference sequence). The whole variable domain, remainder taken from reference TRBV30 and TRBJ2-3, is SQTIHQWPATLVQPVGSPLSLECTVEGTSNPNLYWYRQAAGRGLQLLFYSVGIGQISSEVPQNLSASRPQDRQFILSSKKLLLSDSGFYLCAWRRAGGADTQYFGPGTRLTVL.

The V gene is TRBV7-9, the J gene TRBJ2-3; TCRdb returns TRBD1, unconfirmable since there is no DNA. CDR3 length: 13 amino acids. CDR1 is SEHNR, CDR2 FQNEAQ, per germline (reference sequence). CDR3 loop: CASSTPGVDTQYF.

The rearrangement links TRBV28 to TRBJ2-1. The CDR3 consists of 13 residues. The germline CDR1 and CDR2 sequences are MDHEN and SYDVKM. CDR3 sequence: CASSAYTSNEQFF.

The chain recombines TRBV5-1 with TRBJ2-1; TCRdb's D call, TRBD1, is unchecked because there is no DNA. CDR3 length: 14 amino acids. CDR1 is SGHRS and CDR2 is YFSETQ in the germline V gene. The CDR3 region is CASSPIGNYNEQFF.

The CDR3 sequence is CASRLAGGTDTQYF. The J gene is TRBJ2-3, the V gene TRBV13; TCRdb gives TRBD2 as the D gene, but with no DNA this cannot be confirmed. Germline CDR1 and CDR2: PRHDT and FYEKMQ (reference sequence). The CDR3 length is 14 residues.

The genes are TRBV12-3 or TRBV12-4 and TRBJ2-2; TCRdb returns TRBD2, unconfirmable since there is no DNA. CDR3 size: 16 residues. CDR3 residues: CASSPQLSSVDGELFF.

The chain employs TRBV25-1 and TRBJ2-1; as DNA is missing, the TRBD2 call by TCRdb cannot be tested. The CDR3 has 15 amino acids. Germline V gene lookup returns CDR1 MGHDK and CDR2 SYGVNS. The CDR3 sequence: CASRPELAGVNEQFF.

The chain links TRBV6-5 to TRBJ2-3; TCRdb designates TRBD2, a call that cannot be tested without DNA. CDR1 and CDR2 from the germline V gene are MNHEY and SVGAGI. There are 16 residues in the CDR3. CDR3 protein: CASSYGTSGGGDTQYF.

The chain recombines TRBV27 with TRBJ2-1; TCRdb indicates TRBD2, and absent DNA this call remains unverified. The CDR3 loop spans 17 amino acids. Germline values: CDR1 MNHEY, CDR2 SMNVEV (reference sequence). CDR3 sequence reads: CASSLSGWEAAYNEQFF.

The V gene is TRBV6-4, the J gene TRBJ2-2. The CDR3 covers 14 residues. Germline V CDR1 and CDR2: MRHNA, SNTAGT. The CDR3 loop is CASSVQLNTGELFF.

This chain uses TRBV5-6 with TRBJ1-1. Germline V gives CDR1 SGHDT, CDR2 YYEEEE. This CDR3 has 12 residues. This CDR3 reads CASSFRNTEAFF.

The rearrangement uses TRBV6-2 or TRBV6-3 and TRBJ2-1; TCRdb names TRBD1, which stays unverified in the absence of DNA. The CDR3 covers 15 residues. In germline, CDR1 is MNHEY, CDR2 SVGEGT. The chain's CDR3 is CASRSGDSTIGEQFF.